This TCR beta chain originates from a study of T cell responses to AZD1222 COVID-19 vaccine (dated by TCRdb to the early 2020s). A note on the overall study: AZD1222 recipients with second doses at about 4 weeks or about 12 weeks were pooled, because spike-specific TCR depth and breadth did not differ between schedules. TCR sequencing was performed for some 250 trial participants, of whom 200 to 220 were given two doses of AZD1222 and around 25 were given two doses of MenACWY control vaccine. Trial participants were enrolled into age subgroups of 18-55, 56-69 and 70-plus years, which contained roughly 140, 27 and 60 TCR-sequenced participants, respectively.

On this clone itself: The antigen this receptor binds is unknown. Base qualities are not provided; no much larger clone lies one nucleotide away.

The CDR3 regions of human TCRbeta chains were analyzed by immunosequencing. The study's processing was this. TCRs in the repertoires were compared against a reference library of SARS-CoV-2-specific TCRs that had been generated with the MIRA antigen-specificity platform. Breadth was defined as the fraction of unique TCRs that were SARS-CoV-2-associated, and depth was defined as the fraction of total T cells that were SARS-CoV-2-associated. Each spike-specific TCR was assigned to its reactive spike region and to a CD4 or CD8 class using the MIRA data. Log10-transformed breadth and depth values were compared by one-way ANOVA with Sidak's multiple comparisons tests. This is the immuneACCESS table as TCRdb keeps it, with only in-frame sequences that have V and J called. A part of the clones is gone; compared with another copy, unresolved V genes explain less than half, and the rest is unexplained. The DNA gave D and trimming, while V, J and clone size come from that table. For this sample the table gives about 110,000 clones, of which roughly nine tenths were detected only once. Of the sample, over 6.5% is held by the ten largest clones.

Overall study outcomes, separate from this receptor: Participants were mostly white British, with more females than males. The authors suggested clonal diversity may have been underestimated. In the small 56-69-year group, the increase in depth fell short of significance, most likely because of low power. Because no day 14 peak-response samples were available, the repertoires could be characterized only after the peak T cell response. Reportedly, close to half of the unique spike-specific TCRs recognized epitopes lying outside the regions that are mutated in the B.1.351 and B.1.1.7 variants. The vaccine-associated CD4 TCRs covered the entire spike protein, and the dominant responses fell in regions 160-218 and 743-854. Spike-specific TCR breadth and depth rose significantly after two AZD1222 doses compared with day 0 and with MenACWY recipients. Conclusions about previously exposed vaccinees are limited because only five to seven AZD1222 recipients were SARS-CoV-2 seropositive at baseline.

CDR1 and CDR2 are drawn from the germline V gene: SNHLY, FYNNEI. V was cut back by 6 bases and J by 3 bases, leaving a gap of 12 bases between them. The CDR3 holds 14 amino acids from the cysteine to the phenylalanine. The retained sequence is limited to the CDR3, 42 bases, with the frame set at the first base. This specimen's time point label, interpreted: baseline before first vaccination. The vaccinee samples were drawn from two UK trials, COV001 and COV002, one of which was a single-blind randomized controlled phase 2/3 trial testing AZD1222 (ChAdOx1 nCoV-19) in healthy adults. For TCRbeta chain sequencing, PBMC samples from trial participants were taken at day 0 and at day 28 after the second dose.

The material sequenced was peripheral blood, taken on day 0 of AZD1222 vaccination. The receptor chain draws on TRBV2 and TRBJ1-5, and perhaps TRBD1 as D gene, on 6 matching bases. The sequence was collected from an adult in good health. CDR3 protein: CASRIQGYNQPQHF. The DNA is TGTGCCAGCAGGATACAGGGTTACAATCAGCCCCAGCATTTT.